This paragraph reports one T cell receptor (beta chain). The antigen is unknown. Libraries were prepared by immunoSEQ multiplex PCR; TCRdb keeps only in-frame clonotypes and omits some of them. The sample lists about 26,000 clones, about 80% occurring once. This entry belongs to a study of OX40 agonist ivuxolimab in advanced cancers. On the study more broadly: Anti-PD-1, anti-PD-L1 or anti-CTLA-4 therapy given earlier was allowed, and roughly 40% had some.

Blood got drawn at baseline, again on cycle 4 day 1, and then on cycle 7 day 1. Study-level results: CD4+ and CD8+ blood T cells expanded clonally by week 6 at 0.1 to 3.0 mg/kg.

The V end lost 1 base, the J end lost 8 bases, and 11 bases lay between the germline ends. CDR1 is SEHNR and CDR2 is FQNEAQ in the germline V gene (reference sequence). The CDR3 sequence is 13 residues long. This material consisted of CD4+ or CD8+ T cells sorted from blood, taken in a trial of the OX40 agonist ivuxolimab. This receptor was obtained from an adult with an advanced solid tumor such as melanoma, head and neck, liver or kidney cancer. The chain links TRBV7-9 to TRBJ2-5; D ambiguous. The CDR3 DNA reads as TGTGCCAGCAGCTTAGTCGGCGGCCCTACCCAGTACTTC. Translation gives CASSLVGGPTQYF.